This T cell receptor (beta chain) emerged from a study of T cells in localized non-small cell lung cancer. Between the trimmed V and J ends, which lost 2 bases and 0 bases, there was a span of 9 bases. The CDR3 spans 15 residues. The germline V gene encodes CDR1 SGHVS and CDR2 FNYEAQ. Method: immunoSEQ multiplex PCR; TCRdb's copy keeps in-frame clones and lacks some. Of fewer than 90,000 clones listed, almost 85% were seen once; the top ten hold 2.8%. The source of this sequence is a man aged 35 to 69 with stage I lung adenocarcinoma. The V call is TRBV7-6, the J call TRBJ2-3; D is uncertain. Source: peripheral blood, taken before any cancer treatment. The CDR3: CASSLKASSTDTQYF. The CDR3 DNA is TGTGCCAGCAGCTTAAAAGCTTCGAGCACAGATACGCAGTATTTT.